The 14 T cell receptor beta chains listed next were all sequenced from one sample in a study of blood T cells in healthy people across ages. A second PCR of about 7 to 11 cycles used a sample-barcoded 5' primer and a J-beta primer mix. In TCRdb, the 5' RACE reads were re-called with MiXCR into one record per CDR3 protein. The sample holds approximately 1.5 million distinct CDR3 sequences, approximately 39% seen once. The sequencing input was blood. The receptors here all came from a woman in her late teens or twenties in good health.

The rearrangement links TRBV7-2 to TRBJ2-7, with 9 nucleotides matching TRBD1. Germline trimming cut 3 bases from V and 10 bases from J; bases unmatched to any gene: 7. This CDR3 is built from 13 residues. Looked up from germline, CDR1 is SGHTA and CDR2 is FQGNSA. The CDR3 nucleotides are TGTGCCAGCAGCTTTCCACCGGGACAGGGTCAGTACTTC. It translates to CASSFPPGQGQYF.

This clonotype was seen more than once but under ten times. The V call is TRBV20-1, the J call TRBJ2-7; D is undetermined. Between the trimmed V and J ends, which lost 6 bases and 0 bases, there was a span of 18 bases. The CDR3 runs to 15 residues. Germline CDR1 and CDR2: DFQATT and SNEGSKA (reference sequence). DNA of the CDR3: TGCAGTGCCATCCCCCGAGGCCAAAGCTCCTACGAGCAGTACTTC. Amino acids: CSAIPRGQSSYEQYF.

V is TRBV12-3 or TRBV12-4 and J is TRBJ1-5, with D uncertain. Trimming took 3 bases from V and 4 from J, leaving 13 bases between them. CDR3 length: 15 residues. The CDR3 DNA reads TGTGCCAGCAGTTTCATGGGTCGTGGTAATCAGCCCCAGCATTTT. It codes for CASSFMGRGNQPQHF.

CDR3 DNA: TGTGCCAGCAGCTATCTACAGGGCGACTCTGGAAACACCATATATTTT. This translates into CASSYLQGDSGNTIYF. The rearrangement links TRBV7-6 to TRBJ1-3; D perhaps matches TRBD1 (6 bases). CDR1 and CDR2 (germline): SGHVS, FNYEAQ. Trimming stripped 4 bases from V and 0 bases from J, with 13 bases between. CDR3 length equals 16 residues.

The chain carries TRBV2 and TRBJ2-5; D not certain. The end of the DNA fits TRBJ2-7 better, so the J call may be wrong. There are 10 residues in the CDR3. CDR1 is SNHLY, CDR2 FYNNEI, per germline. In DNA form, the CDR3 reads TGTGCCAGCAGTGAGTCCGAGCAGTACTTC. Its translation: CASSESEQYF.

This clonotype has a count of ten or more. The gene calls are TRBV4-3 and TRBJ2-3; the match to TRBD2 covers 7 bases. The junction had 1 base not matched to a gene; V was cut back by 0 bases and J by 1 base. This CDR3 comprises 15 residues. In germline, CDR1 is LGHNA, CDR2 YSLEER. CDR3 residues: CASSQEAGRTDTQYF. The DNA for the CDR3 is TGCGCCAGCAGCCAAGAAGCGGGGCGCACAGATACGCAGTATTTT.

The chain employs TRBV13 and TRBJ2-1; 7 bases are shared with TRBD1. The junction had 4 bases not matched to a gene; V was cut back by 0 bases and J by 8 bases. This CDR3 is 14 amino acids long. Germline assignment: CDR1 PRHDT and CDR2 FYEKMQ (reference sequence). The CDR3: CASSLGGQGDEQFF. CDR3 DNA sequence: TGTGCCAGCAGCTTAGGAGGCCAGGGGGATGAGCAGTTCTTC. Complete variable domain (other parts from reference TRBV13 and TRBJ2-1): AAGVIQSPRHLIKEKRETATLKCYPIPRHDTVYWYQQGPGQDPQFLISFYEKMQSDKGSIPDRFSAQQFSDYHSELNMSSLELGDSALYFCASSLGGQGDEQFFGPGTRLTVL.

The chain carries TRBV20-1 and TRBJ2-7; 10 bases align to TRBD2. Germline lookup yields CDR1 DFQATT and CDR2 SNEGSKA (reference sequence). This CDR3 has 14 residues. J gave up 3 bases and V 6 bases, and 8 bases lay outside the gene matches. CDR3 DNA: TGCAGTGCAATAGATACTAGCGGGGTCTACGAGCAGTACTTC. Its protein is CSAIDTSGVYEQYF.

The chain uses TRBV18 and TRBJ2-7; the D gene is possibly TRBD2 (6 bases). The CDR3 covers 14 residues. The germline V gene encodes CDR1 KGHSH and CDR2 LQKENI. Trimming cost V 3 bases and J 5 bases, with 14 bases left between them. The CDR3 spells CASSPLRESHEQYF. The CDR3 region has the DNA TGTGCCAGCTCACCGTTACGGGAGAGCCACGAGCAGTACTTC.

This clonotype was counted only a few times. V gene TRBV3-1 combines with J gene TRBJ2-5; 9 bases agree with TRBD2. The CDR3 loop spans 16 amino acids. Germline-derived CDR1 and CDR2 are LGHDT and YNNKEL (reference sequence). Trimming removed 1 base from V and 1 base from J; junction bases left unmatched: 4. The CDR3 here is CASSQGSGGTQETQYF. The CDR3 nucleotides are TGTGCCAGCAGCCAAGGTAGCGGGGGAACCCAAGAGACCCAGTACTTC.

This clonotype was seen only a few times. The rearrangement joins TRBV2 to TRBJ2-3; D possibly corresponds to TRBD1 (6 bases). The germline V and J ends were trimmed by 6 bases and 1 base, with 14 bases remaining between them. This CDR3 has 15 amino acids. Germline V gives CDR1 SNHLY, CDR2 FYNNEI. The CDR3 loop is CASRRQDLGTDTQYF. The CDR3 DNA reads TGTGCCAGCAGACGACAGGATTTGGGCACAGATACGCAGTATTTT.

This clonotype has a handful of counts. The chain employs TRBV20-1 and TRBJ2-3; 7 positions agree with TRBD1. With V trimmed by 5 bases and J by 0 bases, 11 bases remained unmatched. Germline values: CDR1 DFQATT, CDR2 SNEGSKA (reference sequence). The CDR3 contains 16 residues. The CDR3 nucleotides read TGCAGTGCTCGGGACAGTCTCAAACCAAGCACAGATACGCAGTATTTT. It is translated as CSARDSLKPSTDTQYF.

This clonotype was seen only a few times. The chain links TRBV3-1 to TRBJ2-5; D is ambiguous. CDR3 size: 13 residues. Trimming pared 4 bases from V and 5 bases from J, leaving 11 bases between. Germline CDR1 reads LGHDT; CDR2 reads YNNKEL (reference sequence). CDR3 protein: CASSPLSLETQYF. As DNA, the CDR3 is TGTGCCAGCAGCCCCCTAAGTTTGGAGACCCAGTACTTC.

The rearrangement uses TRBV14 and TRBJ1-1, with no clear D. Germline values: CDR1 SGHDN, CDR2 FVKESK. The CDR3 sequence is 12 residues long. V dropped 10 bases and J dropped 0 bases, with 9 bases sitting between them. Here the CDR3 reads CANHWMNTEAFF. The DNA for the CDR3 is TGTGCCAATCACTGGATGAACACTGAAGCTTTCTTT.